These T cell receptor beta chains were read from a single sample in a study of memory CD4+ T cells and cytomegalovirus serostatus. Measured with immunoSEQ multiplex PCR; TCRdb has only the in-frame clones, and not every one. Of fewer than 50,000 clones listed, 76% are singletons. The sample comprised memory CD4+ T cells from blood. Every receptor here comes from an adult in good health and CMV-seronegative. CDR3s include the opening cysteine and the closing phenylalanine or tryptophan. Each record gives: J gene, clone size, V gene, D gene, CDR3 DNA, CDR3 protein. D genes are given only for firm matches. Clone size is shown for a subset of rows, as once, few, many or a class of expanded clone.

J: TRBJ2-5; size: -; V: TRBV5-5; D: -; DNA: TGTGCCAGCAGCGCCCAAAGGACGCGGGACTTTAGGACCCAGTACTTC; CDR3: CASSAQRTRDFRTQYF
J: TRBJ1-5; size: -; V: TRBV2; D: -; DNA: TGTGCCAGCAGTGCGAGGCGGCAAAACAATCAGCCCCAGCATTTT; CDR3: CASSARRQNNQPQHF
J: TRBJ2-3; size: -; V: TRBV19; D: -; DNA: TGTGCCAGTAGTATGACGGGGCGAGGAGATACGCAGTATTTT; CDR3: CASSMTGRGDTQYF
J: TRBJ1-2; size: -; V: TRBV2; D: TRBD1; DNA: TGTGCCAGCGGGCGATTCTTGGACAGGCTGTCGGGGGGCTACACCTTC; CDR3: CASGRFLDRLSGGYTF
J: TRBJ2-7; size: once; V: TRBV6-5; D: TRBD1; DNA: TGTGCCAGCAGTTCCGAGGGACAGCGCTCCTACGAGCAGTACTTC; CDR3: CASSSEGQRSYEQYF
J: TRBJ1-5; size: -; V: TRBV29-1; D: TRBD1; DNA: TGCAGCGTCGCGACAGGGTCGGATCAGCCCCAGCATTTT; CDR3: CSVATGSDQPQHF
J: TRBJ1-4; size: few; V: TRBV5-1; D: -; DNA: TGCGCCAGCAGCTTGGAGGCAGGGAATACTAATGAAAAACTGTTTTTT; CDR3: CASSLEAGNTNEKLFF
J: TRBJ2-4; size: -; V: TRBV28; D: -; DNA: TGTGCCAGCAGCCTTGGGGGAAACATTCAGTACTTC; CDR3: CASSLGGNIQYF
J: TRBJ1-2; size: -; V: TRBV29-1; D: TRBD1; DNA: TGCAGCGTTGTGGTAGGGGGCTCCCGTTCCTTC; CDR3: CSVVVGGSRSF
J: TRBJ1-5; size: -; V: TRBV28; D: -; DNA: TGTGCCAGCAGTTTCCTCAGGACTAGCAATCAGCCCCAGCATTTT; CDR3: CASSFLRTSNQPQHF
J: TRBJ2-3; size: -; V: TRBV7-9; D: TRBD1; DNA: TGTGCCAGCAGCTCTCTTACCCGGGACAGGACCACAGATACGCAGTATTTT; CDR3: CASSSLTRDRTTDTQYF
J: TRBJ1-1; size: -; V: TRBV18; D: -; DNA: TGTGCCAGCTCATCAAGGCAGTCGAACACTGAAGCTTTCTTT; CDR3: CASSSRQSNTEAFF
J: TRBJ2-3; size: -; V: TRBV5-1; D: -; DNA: TGCGCCAGCAGCCCCATCTCAGAGGTACAAACGCAGTATTTT; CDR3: CASSPISEVQTQYF
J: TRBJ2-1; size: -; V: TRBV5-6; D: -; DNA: TGTGCCAGCAGGACCCCTTACAATGAGCAGTTCTTC; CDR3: CASRTPYNEQFF
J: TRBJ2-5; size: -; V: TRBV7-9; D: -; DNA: TGTGCCAGCAGTCGTAACGCGGGAGAGACCCAGTACTTC; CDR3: CASSRNAGETQYF
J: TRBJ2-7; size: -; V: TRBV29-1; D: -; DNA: TGCAGCGTTGAAACGCGCTACGAGCAGTACTTC; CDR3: CSVETRYEQYF
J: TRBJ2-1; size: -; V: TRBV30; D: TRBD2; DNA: TGTGCCTACGGGACTAGCGGGACCTTCCGGGGGCGGAATGAGCAGTTCTTC; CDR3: CAYGTSGTFRGRNEQFF
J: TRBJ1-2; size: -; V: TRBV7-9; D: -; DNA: TGTGCCAGCAGCTTCCGGGCCCTGAGCTACACCTTC; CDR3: CASSFRALSYTF
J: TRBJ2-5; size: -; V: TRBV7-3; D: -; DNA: TGTGCCAGCAGCTTGAGGGGTGCGGGGAACAGCGAAGAGACCCAGTACTTC; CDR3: CASSLRGAGNSEETQYF
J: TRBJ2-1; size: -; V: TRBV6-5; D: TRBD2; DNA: TGTGCCAGCAGTTCCGTAGCGGGAGGGTTTAACAATGAGCAGTTCTTC; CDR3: CASSSVAGGFNNEQFF
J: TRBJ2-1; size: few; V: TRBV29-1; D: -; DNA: TGCAGCGTTGAAGATAGTGTCCCCGATGAGCAGTTCTTC; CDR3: CSVEDSVPDEQFF
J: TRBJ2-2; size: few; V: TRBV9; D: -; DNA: TGTGCCAGCAGCACAGACCCGGACGCGAACACCGGGGAGCTGTTTTTT; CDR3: CASSTDPDANTGELFF
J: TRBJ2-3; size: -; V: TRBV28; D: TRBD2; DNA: TGTGCCAGCAGTGGCGGGAGTTTCACAGATACGCAGTATTTT; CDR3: CASSGGSFTDTQYF
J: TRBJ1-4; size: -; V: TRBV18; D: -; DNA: TGTGCCAGCTCACCCGAGGGCTCGGCTAATGAAAAACTGTTTTTT; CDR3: CASSPEGSANEKLFF
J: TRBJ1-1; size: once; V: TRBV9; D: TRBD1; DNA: TGTGCCAGCAGCCCAAGGGGGCTGAACACTGAAGCTTTCTTT; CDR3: CASSPRGLNTEAFF
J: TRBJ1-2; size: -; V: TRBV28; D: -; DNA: TGTGCCAGCACCCCCCCCGGTGGAGTAAACTATGGCTACACCTTC; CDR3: CASTPPGGVNYGYTF
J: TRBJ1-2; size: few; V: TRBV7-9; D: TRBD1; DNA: TGTGCCAGCAGCTCGACAGGGCGGGCCACTAACTATGGCTACACCTTC; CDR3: CASSSTGRATNYGYTF
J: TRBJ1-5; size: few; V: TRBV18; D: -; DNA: TGTGCCAGCTCACTTGGAGGGGATCAGCCCCAGCATTTT; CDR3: CASSLGGDQPQHF
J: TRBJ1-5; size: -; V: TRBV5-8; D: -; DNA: TGTGCCAGCAGCTTGAGAAATCAGCCCCAGCATTTT; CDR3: CASSLRNQPQHF
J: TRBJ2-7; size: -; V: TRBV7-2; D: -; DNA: TGTGCCAGCAGCTTAGGAGCGCAGGCTACCTACGAGCAGTACTTC; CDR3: CASSLGAQATYEQYF
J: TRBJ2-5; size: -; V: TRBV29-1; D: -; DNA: TGCAGCGTTGGGGGGGACAGTCAAGAGACCCAGTACTTC; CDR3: CSVGGDSQETQYF
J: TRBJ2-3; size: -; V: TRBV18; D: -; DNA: TGTGCCAGCTCACCGAACCAGGCTGACACAGATACGCAGTATTTT; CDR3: CASSPNQADTDTQYF
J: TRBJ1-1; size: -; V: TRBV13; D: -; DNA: TGTGCCAGCAGCCTATGGGGTTTACTAGCTTTCTTT; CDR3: CASSLWGLLAFF
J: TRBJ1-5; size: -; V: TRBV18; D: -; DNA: TGTGCCAGCTCACCACCGGGCGACAGGTACGATCAGCCCCAGCATTTT; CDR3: CASSPPGDRYDQPQHF
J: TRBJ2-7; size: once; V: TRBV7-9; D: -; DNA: TGTGCCAGCAGCCAAGGGGGGGCGGGGTCCTACGAGCAGTACTTC; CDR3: CASSQGGAGSYEQYF
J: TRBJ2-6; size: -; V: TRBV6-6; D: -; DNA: TGTGCCAGCAGTCCCCGGGAGCCTGGGGCCAACGTCCTGACTTTC; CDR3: CASSPREPGANVLTF
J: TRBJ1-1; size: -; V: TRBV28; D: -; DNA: TGTGCCAGCAACAGGGTGAGCACTGAAGCTTTCTTT; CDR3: CASNRVSTEAFF